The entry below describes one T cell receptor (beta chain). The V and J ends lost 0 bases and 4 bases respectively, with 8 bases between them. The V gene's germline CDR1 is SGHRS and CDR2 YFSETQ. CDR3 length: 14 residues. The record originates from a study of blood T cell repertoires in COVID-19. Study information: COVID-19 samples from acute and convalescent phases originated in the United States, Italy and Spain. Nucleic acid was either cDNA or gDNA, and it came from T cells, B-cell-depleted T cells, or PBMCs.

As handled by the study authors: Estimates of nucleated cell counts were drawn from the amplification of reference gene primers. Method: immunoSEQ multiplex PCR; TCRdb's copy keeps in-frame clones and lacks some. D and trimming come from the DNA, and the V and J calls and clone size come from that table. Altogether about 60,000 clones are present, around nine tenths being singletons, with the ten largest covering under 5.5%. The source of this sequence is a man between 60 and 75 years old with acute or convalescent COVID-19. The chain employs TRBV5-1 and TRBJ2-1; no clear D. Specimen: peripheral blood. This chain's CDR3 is CASSLDRSYNEQFF. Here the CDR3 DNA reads TGCGCCAGCAGCTTGGACAGATCGTACAATGAGCAGTTCTTC.